This T cell receptor beta chain was sequenced during a study of Ad26.COV2.S vaccination and SARS-CoV-2 variants. As for the study in general: Of the COV1001 trial arms, the Ad26.COV2.S arm included the donor. Each vaccinee took Ad26.COV2.S intramuscularly, once or twice 56 days apart.

The germline gives CDR1 MDHEN, CDR2 SYDVKM. The V gene lost 5 bases and the J gene lost 4 bases, with 15 bases spanning the gap. CDR3 size: 15 residues. The table came from immunoSEQ multiplex PCR; TCRdb's copy has only in-frame clones and leaves some out. Found here are roughly 240,000 clones, 88% of them singletons; the top ten hold about 10%. Turning to this clone: The antigen is unknown.

Regarding treatment: around 19 received Ad26.COV2.S at low or high dose, single or two shots; about 5 received placebo; per-sample allocation not given. Specimens were obtained on day 63 following the first vaccine or placebo injection. Whole-study findings and limits: Reported findings describe substantial breadth in spike-specific CD8+ and CD4+ T cell responses following vaccination. While placebo recipients had lower spike-specific TCR breadth, vaccine recipients had more.

The V and J genes are TRBV28 and TRBJ2-1; no clear D gene. Sequencing used peripheral blood, obtained in a trial of Ad26.COV2.S vaccine versus placebo. The receptor comes from a person between 18 and 60 years old who received the Ad26.COV2.S COVID-19 vaccine or a placebo. As DNA, the CDR3 is TGTGCCAGCAGTATCACGCGCGAACCGTACAATGAGCAGTTCTTC. As protein: CASSITREPYNEQFF.